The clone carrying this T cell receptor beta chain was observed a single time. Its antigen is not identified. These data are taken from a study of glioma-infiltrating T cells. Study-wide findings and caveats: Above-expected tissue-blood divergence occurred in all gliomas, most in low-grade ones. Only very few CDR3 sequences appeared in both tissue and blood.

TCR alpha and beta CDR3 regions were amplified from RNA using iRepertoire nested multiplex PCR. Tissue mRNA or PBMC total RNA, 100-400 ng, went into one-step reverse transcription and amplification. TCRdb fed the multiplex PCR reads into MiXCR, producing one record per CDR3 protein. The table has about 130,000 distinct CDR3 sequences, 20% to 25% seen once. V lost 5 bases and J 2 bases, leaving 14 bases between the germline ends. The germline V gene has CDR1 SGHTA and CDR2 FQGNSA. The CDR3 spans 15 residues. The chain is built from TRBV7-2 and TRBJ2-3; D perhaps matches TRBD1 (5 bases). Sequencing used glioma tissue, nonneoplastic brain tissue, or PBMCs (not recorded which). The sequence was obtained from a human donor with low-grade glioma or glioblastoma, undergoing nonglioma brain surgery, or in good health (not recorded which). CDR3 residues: CASSPGFRVTDTQYF. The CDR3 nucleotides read TGTGCCAGCAGCCCAGGGTTCAGGGTCACAGATACGCAGTATTTT.